This T cell receptor beta chain was captured by sequencing in a study of quantifying T cell responses using KT2 cells. Looking at the study overall: RNA was reverse transcribed with TCR alpha and beta constant-region primers.

An oligo carrying a UMI was ligated to the cDNA 3' end. The first PCR ran 3 to 5 cycles with an equimolar RC1.1 and RC1.2 beta primer mix. Via MiXCR, TCRdb re-called the UMI-ligation and nested PCR reads, giving one row per CDR3 protein. The sample carries approximately 43,000 distinct CDR3 sequences, over 15% recorded once. Study-wide results and limits: KT2 sequence counts showed saturation when very many KT2 cells were spiked in.

Points on this clonotype: Antigen specificity is unknown.

V shed 6 bases, J shed 4 bases, and the junction held 5 bases outside the gene matches. The CDR3 spans 15 residues. Looked up from germline, CDR1 is SGHDN and CDR2 is FVKESK. The sample taken for sequencing was PBMCs spiked with cells of the T cell clone KT2. The TCR sequence derives from a human donor. V gene TRBV14 combines with J gene TRBJ2-1, with 11 bases aligning to TRBD2. CDR3: CASSPTSGAYNEQFF. The CDR3 bases are TGTGCCAGCAGTCCGACTAGCGGGGCGTACAATGAGCAGTTCTTC.